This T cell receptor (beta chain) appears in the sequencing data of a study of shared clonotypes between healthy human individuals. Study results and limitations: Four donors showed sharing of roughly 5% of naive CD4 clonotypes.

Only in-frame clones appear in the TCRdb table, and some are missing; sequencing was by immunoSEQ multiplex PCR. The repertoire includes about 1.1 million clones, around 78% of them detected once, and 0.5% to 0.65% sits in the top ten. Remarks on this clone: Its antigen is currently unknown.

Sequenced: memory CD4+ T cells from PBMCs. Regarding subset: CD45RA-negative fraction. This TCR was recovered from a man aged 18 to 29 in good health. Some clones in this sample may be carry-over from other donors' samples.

The CDR3 reads CASSLEWQAYEQYF. The CDR3 coding sequence is TGTGCCAGCAGCTTAGAATGGCAGGCCTACGAGCAGTACTTC. The V and J genes are TRBV7-9 and TRBJ2-7, with D uncertain. Germline assignment: CDR1 SEHNR and CDR2 FQNEAQ (reference sequence). V was shortened by 1 base and J by 2 bases, with 9 bases between the two germline ends. The CDR3 runs to 14 residues.